This TCR beta chain was retrieved from a study of cytomegalovirus exposure and HLA in healthy donors. Study-level background: Researchers previously reported finding about 110 million unique TCR beta sequences from about 170 million T cells. Study conclusions and caveats: Among donors in an Asian-associated ancestry cluster, a later analysis reportedly found fewer N-insertions than the approximately 700-donor mean.

This clone was seen a handful of times. Its antigen is currently unknown. Every donor was a healthy person donating bone marrow. Germline assignment: CDR1 MNHEY and CDR2 SVGAGI. The CDR3 extends over 13 amino acids. With 2 bases removed from V and 4 bases from J, the gap between germline ends came to 8 bases. PCR primers comprised 60 Vbeta and 13 Jbeta primers. Data came from immunoSEQ multiplex PCR; TCRdb stores just in-frame clones and leaves some out. This table has around 88,000 clones, roughly 80% appearing once. V and J are TRBV6-5 and TRBJ1-1; D not resolved. Sequencing was done on a sample of PBMCs. This TCR came from a man aged 45-65 years in good health and CMV-seropositive. CDR3 coding DNA: TGTGCCAGCAGTTACCGCGACACCACTGAAGCTTTCTTT. Its protein product is CASSYRDTTEAFF.